This T cell receptor beta chain was recorded in a study of T cells in Graves' hyperthyroidism and ophthalmopathy. RNA transcripts served as the template for amplifying TCR beta CDR3 regions. The primer set for the first-round RT-PCR of the TCR CDR3 was HTBI. Using its own MiXCR run on the multiplex PCR reads, TCRdb lists one record per CDR3 protein. This sample has 350,000 or so distinct CDR3 sequences; about a sixth occur once, and the top ten carry 30% to 40%. Each 10 ml fresh peripheral blood draw supplied the PBMCs. This clonotype was observed at least ten times. Antigen unknown. V gave up 0 bases and J gave up 4 bases, with 5 bases separating them. The CDR3 has 13 amino acids. Germline assignment: CDR1 MNHEY and CDR2 SVGEGT. Study results and limitations: Using 13 V-J features, a model discriminated ophthalmopathy from stable hyperthyroidism.

Sequencing was carried out using blood. The source of this sequence is a young woman with Graves' hyperthyroidism that later progressed to Graves' ophthalmopathy. J is TRBJ2-3 and V is TRBV6-2 or TRBV6-3; D is ambiguous. The CDR3 is CASSYSIADTQYF. Here the CDR3 DNA reads TGTGCCAGCAGTTACTCGATCGCAGATACGCAGTATTTT.